Listed below are T cell receptor beta chains from one sample, sequenced in a study of blood T cell repertoires in COVID-19. Method: immunoSEQ multiplex PCR; TCRdb's copy keeps in-frame clones and lacks some. Of around 100,000 clones in the sample, 80% to 95% were seen once. The sample comprised peripheral blood. Source of these receptors: a man aged 50 to 59 with active COVID-19. Each CDR3 is given with its conserved first and last residue. A D gene is named only where the DNA matches it firmly. Clone size, where shown, is once, few, many, or a class for clones that have expanded.

>TRBV11-3|NA|TRBJ2-2|NA
TGTGCCAGCAGCTTACGTAACACCGGGGAGCTGTTTTTT
CASSLRNTGELFF
>TRBV11-2|TRBD2|TRBJ2-1|NA
TGTGCCAGCAGCTGGGCTAGCGGGGTAGAGCAGTTCTTC
CASSWASGVEQFF
>TRBV10-3|NA|TRBJ1-2|NA
TGTGCCATCAGCGCGACAGAGGATTATGGCTACACCTTC
CAISATEDYGYTF
>TRBV19|NA|TRBJ1-3|medium-sized
TGTGCCAGTTCTGGGGCCAACCGAGTGAAGGAATCCGGAAACACCATATATTTT
CASSGANRVKESGNTIYF
>TRBV15|NA|TRBJ1-4|NA
TGTGCCACCAGCAGAGCCCGTGGGGCTGAAAAACTGTTTTTT
CATSRARGAEKLFF
>TRBV7-9|NA|TRBJ1-6|NA
TGTGCCAGCAGCTTGACAAACCTTTATAATTCACCCCTCCACTTT
CASSLTNLYNSPLHF
>TRBV6-5|TRBD1|TRBJ1-4|NA
TGTGCCAGCACGAGGGGACAGGGGAACGAAAAACTGTTTTTT
CASTRGQGNEKLFF
>TRBV29-1|NA|TRBJ1-1|NA
TGCAGCGTTCTACAGGCGAACACTGAAGCTTTCTTT
CSVLQANTEAFF
>TRBV6-5|NA|TRBJ2-7|NA
TGTGCCAGCAATCAAGGCGGGTCTTCCTACGAGCAGTACTTC
CASNQGGSSYEQYF
>TRBV19|TRBD1|TRBJ1-2|NA
TGTGCCACCAACAGGGGTGAAGGCTACACCTTC
CATNRGEGYTF
>TRBV18|TRBD1|TRBJ1-5|NA
TGTGCCAGCTCATCTTTCGGGACAGCGGTAAATCAGCCCCAGCATTTT
CASSSFGTAVNQPQHF
>TRBV2|NA|TRBJ2-7|NA
TGTGCCAGCAACCCCGGGACTGTCACCTACGAGCAGTACTTC
CASNPGTVTYEQYF
>TRBV24-1|TRBD2|TRBJ2-1|NA
TGTGCCACCAGTGATTCTTTGCGGGGGAGCTCCTACAATGAGCAGTTCTTC
CATSDSLRGSSYNEQFF
>TRBV4-2|NA|TRBJ2-1|NA
TGTGCCAGCAGCCAAGGCGGGACTGGATCCTACAATGAGCAGTTCTTC
CASSQGGTGSYNEQFF
>TRBV30|TRBD2|TRBJ2-5|once
TGTGCCTGGAGTGCTAGCGGGAGGCTCCGGTACTTC
CAWSASGRLRYF
>TRBV18|NA|TRBJ1-1|once
TGTGCCAGCTCAGCGATACAGGAGAACACTGAAGCTTTCTTT
CASSAIQENTEAFF
>TRBV24-1|NA|TRBJ1-4|NA
TGTGCCCCCAGCCTTGTGACTAATGAAAAACTGTTTTTT
CAPSLVTNEKLFF
>TRBV6-5|NA|TRBJ1-6|NA
TGTGCCAGCGGTTACGGAGGAGGAGGGTATAATTCACCCCTCCACTTT
CASGYGGGGYNSPLHF
>TRBV5-4|NA|TRBJ1-3|NA
TGTGCCAGCAGCTCAACCATCGGGAGAGGAAACACCATATATTTT
CASSSTIGRGNTIYF
>TRBV2|TRBD2|TRBJ2-1|few
TGTGCCAGCAGTGCCCCGGGACTAGATCTCAATGAGCAGTTCTTC
CASSAPGLDLNEQFF
>TRBV25-1|NA|TRBJ2-2|medium-sized
TGTGCCAGCAGTGGATCTAAGAGCACCGGGGAGCTGTTTTTT
CASSGSKSTGELFF
>TRBV6-5|TRBD1|TRBJ1-2|NA
TGTGCCAGCAGTACAGGGGGACAGATGATGGGCTACACCTTC
CASSTGGQMMGYTF
>TRBV6-5|NA|TRBJ1-1|NA
TGTGCCAGCATATGGTCAGGGAAGGTCACTGAAGCTTTCTTT
CASIWSGKVTEAFF
>TRBV5-5|TRBD1|TRBJ1-5|once
TGTGCCAGCAGCTTGGACAGGACAGGGCATCAGCCCCAGCATTTT
CASSLDRTGHQPQHF
>TRBV7-6|TRBD1|TRBJ1-1|once
TGTGCCAGCAGCCGGGACGGGACAGCAGCTTTCTTT
CASSRDGTAAFF
>TRBV13|NA|TRBJ1-2|NA
TGTGCCAGCAGCCATCTACAAAGGGAGATTTATGGCTACACCTTC
CASSHLQREIYGYTF
>TRBV11-1|NA|TRBJ2-3|NA
TGTGCCAGCAGCCGAGGGTCTAGCACAGATACGCAGTATTTT
CASSRGSSTDTQYF
>TRBV11-3|TRBD2|TRBJ2-2|NA
TGTGCCACGGGACTAGCGGGACCTAACACCGGGGAGCTGTTTTTT
CATGLAGPNTGELFF
>TRBV6-1|TRBD1|TRBJ1-4|NA
TGTGCCAGCAGTGAAGGGGTGACAGGGGGACTTTCCCTGAACGAAAAACTGTTTTTT
CASSEGVTGGLSLNEKLFF
>TRBV7-2|TRBD2|TRBJ2-3|NA
TGTGCCAGCAGCCCTCGGGGAGGGGCGGGCTTAGCTAGGGCAGATACGCAGTATTTT
CASSPRGGAGLARADTQYF
>TRBV18|NA|TRBJ1-1|NA
TGTGCCAGCTCACCGATGACCGGAGGGAACACTGAAGCTTTCTTT
CASSPMTGGNTEAFF
>TRBV11-3|TRBD1|TRBJ2-5|NA
TGTGCCAGCAGCTTAGCTGACAGGGGCCCGGAGACCCAGTACTTC
CASSLADRGPETQYF
>TRBV19|NA|TRBJ1-5|NA
TGTGCCAGTAAGGAGGTGTCGCGCAATCAGCCCCAGCATTTT
CASKEVSRNQPQHF
>TRBV7-8|TRBD1|TRBJ2-3|NA
TGTGCCAGCAGCCCACAGGGACAGGGGGTAGTCGGAGATACGCAGTATTTT
CASSPQGQGVVGDTQYF
>TRBV5-4|NA|TRBJ1-3|NA
TGTGCCAGCAGCTTGTCCCGGGGGTCTGGAAACACCATATATTTT
CASSLSRGSGNTIYF
>TRBV2|NA|TRBJ1-5|NA
TGTGCCAGCGGTAGGGGGAATAGCAATCAGCCCCAGCATTTT
CASGRGNSNQPQHF
>TRBV2|TRBD2|TRBJ2-3|NA
TGTGCCAGCAGCGGACTAGCGGGAAGGGATACGCAGTATTTT
CASSGLAGRDTQYF
>TRBV5-1|NA|TRBJ1-2|NA
TGCGCCAGCAGCTTGGATGTCCAGGAAGGCTACACCTTC
CASSLDVQEGYTF
>TRBV9|TRBD1|TRBJ2-3|NA
TGTGCCAGCAGCGTCGGGACAGTTAGCACAGATACGCAGTATTTT
CASSVGTVSTDTQYF
>TRBV11-3|TRBD1|TRBJ2-2|NA
TGTGCCAGCAGTTCAGTGGTGGGACAGGGGAGATCCGGGGAGCTGTTTTTT
CASSSVVGQGRSGELFF